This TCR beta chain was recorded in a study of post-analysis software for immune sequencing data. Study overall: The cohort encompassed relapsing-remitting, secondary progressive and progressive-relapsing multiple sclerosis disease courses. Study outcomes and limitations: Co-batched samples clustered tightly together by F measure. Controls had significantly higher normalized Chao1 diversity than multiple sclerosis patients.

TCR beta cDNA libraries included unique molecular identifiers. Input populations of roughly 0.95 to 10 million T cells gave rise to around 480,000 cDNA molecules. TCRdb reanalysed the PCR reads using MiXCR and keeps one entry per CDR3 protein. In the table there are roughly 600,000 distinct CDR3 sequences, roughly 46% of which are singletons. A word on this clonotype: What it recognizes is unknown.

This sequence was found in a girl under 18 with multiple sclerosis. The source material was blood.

CDR3 loop: CASSLTGGELYGLNEQFF. As DNA, the CDR3 is TGTGCCAGCAGCTTAACAGGGGGCGAGCTTTACGGTCTCAATGAGCAGTTCTTC. The V and J genes are TRBV7-6 and TRBJ2-1, with 9 bases identical to TRBD1. This CDR3 has 18 residues. V was pared by 2 bases and J by 6 bases, with 14 bases of the junction left unmatched. From germline, CDR1 is SGHVS and CDR2 FNYEAQ.